One and the same sample provided the 30 T cell receptor beta chains below, sequenced in a study of cytotoxic CD8 clonotypes in ibrutinib-treated CLL. Sequencing was performed with immunoSEQ multiplex PCR; in TCRdb, only in-frame clones are kept and a portion is missing. The sample records 250,000 to 350,000 clones, around 76% being singletons. The material sequenced was PBMCs, taken at disease progression, from a patient treated with ibrutinib. These receptor sequences come from a human donor with chronic lymphocytic leukemia.

This chain connects TRBV7-3 to TRBJ1-1; possibly TRBD1 for D (5 bases). The germline V gene has CDR1 SGHTA and CDR2 FQGTGA. The CDR3 runs 17 residues. The ends were cut back, 2 bases at V and 1 base at J, with 17 bases in the middle. The CDR3 nucleotides are TGTGCCAGCAGCTTAGTCCCTACCGGACAAACGAACACTGAAGCTTTCTTT. This codes for CASSLVPTGQTNTEAFF.

This clone came up once. The rearrangement uses TRBV12-5 and TRBJ1-5; D may be TRBD1 (5 bases). V was pared by 5 bases and J by 0 bases, with 17 bases between. This CDR3 has 17 amino acids. The germline V gene has CDR1 LGHNT and CDR2 FRNRAP. As DNA, the CDR3 is TGTGCTAGTGGTCCCGGGTGGGGGGAGAATAGCAATCAGCCCCAGCATTTT. It translates to CASGPGWGENSNQPQHF. The whole variable domain, filled in from reference TRBV12-5 and TRBJ1-5, reads DARVTQTPRHKVTEMGQEVTMRCQPILGHNTVFWYRQTMMQGLELLAYFRNRAPLDDSGMPKDRFSAEMPDATLATLKIQPSEPRDSAVYFCASGPGWGENSNQPQHFGDGTRLSIL.

This clone was counted once. The chain joins TRBV18 to TRBJ2-1, with D tentatively TRBD2 (5 bases). This CDR3 contains 15 residues. CDR1 is KGHSH, CDR2 LQKENI, per germline. V was shortened by 4 bases and J by 2 bases, with 12 bases between the two germline ends. This CDR3 is CASSQRTPTYNEQFF. The CDR3 nucleotides read TGTGCCAGCTCACAAAGGACTCCTACCTACAATGAGCAGTTCTTC.

V and J are TRBV19 and TRBJ1-5, with 12 nucleotides matching TRBD1. Losses at the gene ends were 3 bases for V and 7 bases for J; bases not matched to a gene: 7. The CDR3 has 16 amino acids. Per germline, CDR1 LNHDA and CDR2 SQIVND (reference sequence). CDR3: CASSILGTGGRQPQHF. As DNA, the CDR3 is TGTGCCAGTAGTATCCTTGGGACAGGGGGCCGGCAGCCCCAGCATTTT.

The V call is TRBV20-1, the J call TRBJ2-7; D is unresolved. Germline V lookup: CDR1 DFQATT, CDR2 SNEGSKA (reference sequence). V was cut by 6 bases and J by 6 bases, with 12 bases left in between. This CDR3 has 11 residues. The CDR3 here is CSARLILEQYF. The CDR3, as DNA: TGCAGTGCCCGGTTGATACTCGAGCAGTACTTC.

This clone was recorded a few times. The rearrangement links TRBV5-1 to TRBJ2-7; D remains unclear. With 4 bases removed from V and 1 base from J, the gap between germline ends came to 12 bases. The CDR3 totals 14 residues. Germline CDR1 and CDR2: SGHRS and YFSETQ. In nucleotides, the CDR3 is TGCGCCAGCAGCACGGAGACACCTTCCTACGAGCAGTACTTC. Translating it yields CASSTETPSYEQYF.

The V gene is TRBV4-1, the J gene TRBJ2-7; 9 bases match TRBD1. The CDR3 spans 17 residues. Germline CDR1 and CDR2: MGHRA and YSYEKL. After removal of 0 bases from V and 4 bases from J, the junction contained 10 bases not matched to a gene. The CDR3 spells CASSQEAPGQGPYEQYF. CDR3 nucleotide sequence: TGCGCCAGCAGCCAAGAGGCGCCGGGACAGGGACCGTACGAGCAGTACTTC.

The chain uses TRBV2 and TRBJ2-3; D might be TRBD1 (5 bases). V lost 4 bases and J lost 3, with 20 bases in between. The germline CDR1 and CDR2 sequences are SNHLY and FYNNEI. The CDR3 length is 17 residues. CDR3 coding DNA: TGTGCCAGCAGTGTTCCCGATCGAGGCAGGGTAACAGATACGCAGTATTTT. Its translation is CASSVPDRGRVTDTQYF.

V and J are TRBV5-4 and TRBJ1-2; possible D gene TRBD1, 6 bases. Between the trimmed V and J ends, which lost 5 bases and 2 bases, there was a span of 13 bases. Germline loops: CDR1 SGHNT, CDR2 YYREEE (reference sequence). The CDR3 length is 14 residues. CDR3: CASRRAGTNYGYTF. The CDR3, as DNA: TGTGCCAGCAGGAGGGCAGGGACAAACTATGGCTACACCTTC.

The chain recombines TRBV27 with TRBJ1-6; D gene unclear. This CDR3 has 15 residues. CDR1 and CDR2 (germline): MNHEY, SMNVEV (reference sequence). Trimming stripped 2 bases from V and 8 bases from J, with 13 bases between. CDR3 protein: CASSLLLGRDSPLHF. In DNA, the CDR3 is TGTGCCAGCAGTTTACTGCTGGGGAGGGATTCACCCCTCCACTTT.

This chain connects TRBV5-1 to TRBJ1-1; no firm D call. The CDR3 is made up of 13 amino acids. V gave up 6 bases and J gave up 2 bases, with 11 bases separating them. Germline V gene sequence: CDR1 SGHRS, CDR2 YFSETQ. This CDR3 reads CASTPSDNTEAFF. The CDR3 region has the DNA TGCGCCAGCACGCCGTCCGATAACACTGAAGCTTTCTTT.

The table lists this clone with a few counts. The chain has TRBV5-1 and TRBJ1-5, with D possibly being TRBD1 (5 bases). Germline loops: CDR1 SGHRS, CDR2 YFSETQ. V lost 0 bases, J lost 7 bases, and 11 bases lay in between. This CDR3 region has 14 residues. CDR3 DNA sequence: TGCGCCAGCAGCTTGGTGGGGGGAGCCCAGCCCCAGCATTTT. The encoded protein is CASSLVGGAQPQHF.

The chain employs TRBV7-2 and TRBJ2-5; weak D call: TRBD1 (6 bases). Germline values: CDR1 SGHTA, CDR2 FQGNSA. Trimming shortened V by 5 bases and J by 4 bases, and 17 bases separated the two germline ends. This CDR3 contains 15 residues. The CDR3 loop reads CASSTPTGQRETQYF. The DNA of the CDR3 is TGTGCCAGCAGCACACCGACCGGACAGCGAGAGACCCAGTACTTC.

The V gene is TRBV6-5, the J gene TRBJ2-7, with 10 bases fitting TRBD2. Germline V CDR1 and CDR2: MNHEY, SVGAGI. V lost 0 bases, J lost 1 base, and 3 bases stayed unmatched. There are 16 residues in the CDR3. The CDR3 DNA follows: TGTGCCAGCAGTTACTCGCTAGCGGGAGCGTCCTACGAGCAGTACTTC. This sequence encodes CASSYSLAGASYEQYF.

V is TRBV27 and J is TRBJ2-1; maybe TRBD1 (5 bases). Germline V CDR1 and CDR2: MNHEY, SMNVEV (reference sequence). The CDR3 is made up of 15 amino acids. The V gene lost 6 bases and the J gene lost 4 bases, with 16 bases spanning the gap. CDR3 sequence: CASSSRQTGYNEQFF. CDR3 bases: TGTGCCAGCAGCTCTAGACAGACCGGGTACAATGAGCAGTTCTTC.

The chain joins TRBV19 to TRBJ2-1, with D possibly being TRBD2 (5 bases). V lost 5 bases, J lost 3 bases, and 11 bases lay in between. The germline CDR1 and CDR2 sequences are LNHDA and SQIVND (reference sequence). This CDR3 spans 14 amino acids. CDR3 sequence reads: CASSPGGYYNEQFF. As DNA, the CDR3 is TGTGCCAGTAGTCCAGGAGGATACTACAATGAGCAGTTCTTC.

The gene calls are TRBV18 and TRBJ2-2; TRBD2 aligns across 11 bases. Germline V lookup: CDR1 KGHSH, CDR2 LQKENI. The junction had 7 bases not matched to a gene; V was cut back by 6 bases and J by 4 bases. The CDR3 length is 16 residues. CDR3 region: CASSRAGLAGTGELFF. In nucleotides, the CDR3 is TGTGCCAGCTCGCGAGCCGGACTAGCGGGCACCGGGGAGCTGTTTTTT.

CDR3 sequence reads: CASSAGGGYSYEQYF. As DNA, the CDR3 is TGTGCCAGCAGCGCGGGGGGCGGTTACTCCTACGAGCAGTACTTC. This chain links TRBV9 with TRBJ2-7; perhaps TRBD2 as D (7 bases). Germline loops: CDR1 SGDLS, CDR2 YYNGEE. This CDR3 contains 15 residues. Trimming left V 3 bases short and J 0 bases short, with 13 bases between.

DNA of the CDR3: TGTGCCAGCAGCCCTCAGACAGGGAGGGAGACCCAGTACTTC. It specifies CASSPQTGRETQYF. The chain couples TRBV28 to TRBJ2-5, with D perhaps matching TRBD1 (7 bases). This CDR3 region has 14 residues. Germline V gives CDR1 MDHEN, CDR2 SYDVKM. Trimming shortened V by 6 bases and J by 5 bases, and 16 bases separated the two germline ends.

In this sample, this clone turned up once. V usage is TRBV18 and J usage is TRBJ2-1; 14 bases agree with TRBD2. This CDR3 comprises 15 residues. V lost 6 bases and J lost 7; bases outside the gene matches: 5. Germline V gene sequence: CDR1 KGHSH, CDR2 LQKENI. DNA of the CDR3: TGTGCCAGCTCTCCCGGGACTAGCGGGAGTAATGAGCAGTTCTTC. It yields the protein CASSPGTSGSNEQFF.

The chain carries TRBV6-5 and TRBJ2-1; tentative D call: TRBD2 (5 bases). The germline V and J ends were trimmed by 5 bases and 6 bases, with 11 bases remaining between them. The CDR3 extends over 13 amino acids. Germline V gene sequence: CDR1 MNHEY, CDR2 SVGAGI. DNA for the CDR3: TGTGCCAGCAGTCCCCGGGGTTTCAATGAGCAGTTCTTC. Residues: CASSPRGFNEQFF.

This CDR3 is CASSFLGEVEKLFF. CDR3 bases: TGTGCCAGCAGTTTCTTGGGGGAGGTTGAAAAACTGTTTTTT. The chain uses TRBV27 and TRBJ1-4; the D gene is possibly TRBD1 (5 bases). The CDR3 spans 14 residues. Germline V CDR1 and CDR2: MNHEY, SMNVEV (reference sequence). Deletions cut 3 bases from V and 7 bases from J, with 12 bases between.

CDR3 protein: CSASVGNTIYF. As DNA, the CDR3 is TGCAGTGCTTCAGTCGGAAACACCATATATTTT. The chain carries TRBV20-1 and TRBJ1-3; no clear D gene. Germline V gene sequence: CDR1 DFQATT, CDR2 SNEGSKA (reference sequence). The CDR3 spans 11 residues. Trimming pared 5 bases from V and 4 bases from J, leaving 6 bases between.

For this clone: This specimen includes other DNA sequences encoding the same CDR3. The chain links TRBV6-5 to TRBJ1-5; D gene uncertain. The length of the CDR3 is 13 residues. The germline gives CDR1 MNHEY, CDR2 SVGAGI. Trimming left V 2 bases short and J 2 bases short, with 4 bases between. The CDR3 region is CASSYTGNQPQHF. As DNA, the CDR3 is TGTGCCAGCAGTTACACAGGCAATCAGCCCCAGCATTTT.

This clone has just a few counts. CDR3 protein: CASSLFGGLVGEQYF. CDR3 nucleotide sequence: TGTGCCAGCAGTTTATTCGGCGGCCTCGTGGGGGAGCAGTACTTC. The rearrangement joins TRBV27 to TRBJ2-7; no firm D call. This CDR3 contains 15 residues. The germline V gene encodes CDR1 MNHEY and CDR2 SMNVEV (reference sequence). V lost 1 base to trimming and J lost 7 bases, with 17 bases between them.

This sequence joins TRBV7-9 and TRBJ2-7, with D perhaps matching TRBD1 (5 bases). V lost 4 bases and J lost 3, with 13 bases in between. CDR3 length equals 14 residues. Germline CDR1 and CDR2: SEHNR and FQNEAQ (reference sequence). The chain's CDR3 is CASSSGSKGYEQYF. In nucleotides, the CDR3 is TGTGCCAGCAGCTCAGGGTCGAAGGGCTACGAGCAGTACTTC. The whole variable domain, remainder taken from reference TRBV7-9 and TRBJ2-7, is DTGVSQNPRHKITKRGQNVTFRCDPISEHNRLYWYRQTLGQGPEFLTYFQNEAQLEKSRLLSDRFSAERPKGSFSTLEIQRTEQGDSAMYLCASSSGSKGYEQYFGPGTRLTVT.

The count of this clone is one. This chain joins TRBV4-1 and TRBJ2-7, with 10 bases matching TRBD1. The CDR3 has 19 amino acids. The V and J ends lost 8 bases and 4 bases, in that order; junction bases with no gene match: 23. Germline CDR1 is MGHRA and CDR2 is YSYEKL. The CDR3 reads CASGRVGLEPGQGRYEQYF. CDR3 nucleotide sequence: TGCGCCAGCGGCCGTGTTGGATTGGAACCGGGACAGGGGAGGTACGAGCAGTACTTC.

This clone has just a few counts. CDR3 sequence reads: CASSQEGQPTQFPQYF. In DNA form, the CDR3 reads TGCGCCAGCAGCCAAGAGGGACAGCCCACCCAATTTCCCCAGTACTTC. This rearrangement joins TRBV4-1 to TRBJ2-5; 7 nucleotides align to TRBD1. CDR3 length: 16 amino acids. V was pared by 0 bases and J by 9 bases, with 13 bases of the junction left unmatched. Germline V gene sequence: CDR1 MGHRA, CDR2 YSYEKL.

The chain employs TRBV10-3 and TRBJ2-1, with 9 bases lining up with TRBD2. Germline V gives CDR1 ENHRY, CDR2 SYGVKD. CDR3 length: 14 residues. The V gene end was trimmed by 4 bases and the J gene end by 6 bases; junction bases not matched to a gene: 4. The CDR3 nucleotides read TGTGCCATCAGTGTAGCGGGGGTCCGCAATGAGCAGTTCTTC. Amino acid sequence: CAISVAGVRNEQFF.

The CDR3 sequence is CASSYSMAGQETQYF. The DNA of the CDR3 is TGTGCCAGCAGTTACTCGATGGCAGGTCAAGAGACCCAGTACTTC. The V call is TRBV6-6, the J call TRBJ2-5; no reliable D call. In germline, CDR1 is MNHNY, CDR2 SVGAGI (reference sequence). The V and J ends lost 0 bases and 2 bases respectively, with 10 bases between them. This CDR3 comprises 15 residues.